This record concerns one T cell receptor (beta chain) sequence. The antigen remains undetermined. This sample is drawn from a study of T cells in Graves' hyperthyroidism and ophthalmopathy. About the study: The blood sample was taken at first diagnosis, before treatment began.

Study results and caveats: The blood repertoire included most of the expanded thyroid clonotypes above 0.001.

Researchers amplified the TCR beta CDR3 regions from RNA transcripts. The HTBI primer set served for first-round RT-PCR of the TCR CDR3. MiXCR, applied by TCRdb to the multiplex PCR reads, yields one record per CDR3 protein. The sample includes roughly 800,000 distinct CDR3 sequences, roughly 37% seen only once; the top ten take over 8%. The definition of stable Graves' hyperthyroidism was no ophthalmopathy progression within 18 months. The germline V gene encodes CDR1 LNHDA and CDR2 SQIVND (reference sequence). Trimming removed 1 base at V and 3 bases at J, with 18 bases between. The CDR3 extends over 17 amino acids.

This sequence originates from a man between 18 and 35 years old with Graves' hyperthyroidism. The sequencing sample was made of blood. The chain has TRBV19 and TRBJ1-2; a weak D match, TRBD1 (6 bases). The CDR3 nucleotides are TGTGCCAGTAGTATAGGAGTGCTGGGGGCGCGTGACTATGGCTACACCTTC. Amino acid sequence: CASSIGVLGARDYGYTF.